This TCR beta chain was recovered during a study of T-cell memory formation after mild COVID-19. Overall study context: Largely, TCR clusters stayed within a single donor. Regarding the study as a whole: Contracting clones, day 15 to 85, had balanced CD4/CD8, and later expanders favored CD4+. Several responding clones turned up in pre-infection memory, indicating that cross-reactive memory may have taken part.

TCRdb independently ran MiXCR on the 5' RACE reads; one entry per CDR3 protein. The table has under 200,000 distinct CDR3 sequences, roughly 28% seen once. This clonotype appeared a few times. What it binds is not known. This CDR3 region has 14 residues. The germline gives CDR1 SEHNR, CDR2 FQNEAQ (reference sequence). The trim removed 5 bases at V and 5 bases at J, leaving 7 bases unmatched. The sample taken for sequencing was PBMCs or a T cell subset sorted from them (not recorded which). This chain joins TRBV7-9 and TRBJ1-1; 8 bases map to TRBD1. The TCR sequence derives from an adult woman who had mild COVID-19 (a few samples of this study predate the infection). Cell type and time point are not known. In DNA, the CDR3 is TGTGCCAGCAGCCTACGACAGGGGTGGACTGAAGCTTTCTTT. This translates into CASSLRQGWTEAFF.